This T cell receptor (beta chain) emerged from a study of tumor and adjacent non-tumor tissue in lung cancer. RNA was extracted from bulk tissue without any cell sorting. Newly diagnosed lung cancer patients had thoracic surgery in China, August–November 2014, without prior chemotherapy. This CDR3 contains 15 residues. V dropped 11 bases and J dropped 0 bases, with 14 bases sitting between them. This clonotype was picked up many times. A modified ARM-PCR protocol with three rounds of nested PCR amplified TCRbeta. One entry per CDR3 protein, called by TCRdb with MiXCR from the multiplex PCR reads. Of approximately 90,000 distinct CDR3 sequences listed, approximately 65% were seen once; the top ten hold around 20%.

The sample was lung tumor tissue. The chain links TRBV12-3 or TRBV12-4 to TRBJ1-6; D uncertain. The sequence was collected from a man between 60 and 70 years old with non-small cell lung cancer. The CDR3 spells CAGRTGSSYNSPLHF. CDR3 nucleotide sequence: TGTGCCGGAAGGACGGGGAGCTCCTATAATTCACCCCTCCACTTT.